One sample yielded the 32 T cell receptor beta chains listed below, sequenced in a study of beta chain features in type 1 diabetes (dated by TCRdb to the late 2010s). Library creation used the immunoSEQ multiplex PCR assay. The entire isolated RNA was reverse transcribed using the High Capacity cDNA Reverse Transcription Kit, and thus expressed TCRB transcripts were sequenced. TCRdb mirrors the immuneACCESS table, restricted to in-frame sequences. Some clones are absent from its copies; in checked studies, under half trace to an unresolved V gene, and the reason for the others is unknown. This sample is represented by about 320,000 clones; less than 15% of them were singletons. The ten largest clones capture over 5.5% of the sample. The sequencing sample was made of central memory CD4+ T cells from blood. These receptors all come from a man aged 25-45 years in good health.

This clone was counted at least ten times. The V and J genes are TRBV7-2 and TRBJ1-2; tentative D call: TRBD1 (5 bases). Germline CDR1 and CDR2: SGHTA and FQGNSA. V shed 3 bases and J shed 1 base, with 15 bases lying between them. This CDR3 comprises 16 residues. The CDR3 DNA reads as TGTGCCAGCAGCTTTATCGGGACCGCCCTTAACTATGGCTACACCTTC. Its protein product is CASSFIGTALNYGYTF.

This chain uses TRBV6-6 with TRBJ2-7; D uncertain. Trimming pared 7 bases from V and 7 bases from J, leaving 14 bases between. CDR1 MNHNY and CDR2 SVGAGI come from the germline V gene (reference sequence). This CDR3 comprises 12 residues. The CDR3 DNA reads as TGTGCCAGCATTGGGGTTTCCTGGGAGCAGTACTTC. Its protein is CASIGVSWEQYF.

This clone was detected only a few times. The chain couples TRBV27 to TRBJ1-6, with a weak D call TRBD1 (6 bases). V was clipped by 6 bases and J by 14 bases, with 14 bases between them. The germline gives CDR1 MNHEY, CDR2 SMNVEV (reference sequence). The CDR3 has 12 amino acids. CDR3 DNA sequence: TGTGCCAGCAGCCCCGCCAGGGGTTCCCTCCACTTT. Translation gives CASSPARGSLHF.

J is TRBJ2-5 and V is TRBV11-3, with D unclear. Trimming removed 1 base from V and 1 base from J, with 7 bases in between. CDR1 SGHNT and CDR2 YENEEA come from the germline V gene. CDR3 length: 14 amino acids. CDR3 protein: CASSLGSVQETQYF. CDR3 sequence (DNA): TGTGCCAGCAGCTTAGGCTCAGTCCAAGAGACCCAGTACTTC.

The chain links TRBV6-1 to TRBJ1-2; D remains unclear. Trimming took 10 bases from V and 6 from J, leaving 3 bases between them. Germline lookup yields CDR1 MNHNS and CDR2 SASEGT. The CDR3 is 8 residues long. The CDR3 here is CATNGYTF. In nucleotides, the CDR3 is TGTGCCACCAATGGCTACACCTTC.

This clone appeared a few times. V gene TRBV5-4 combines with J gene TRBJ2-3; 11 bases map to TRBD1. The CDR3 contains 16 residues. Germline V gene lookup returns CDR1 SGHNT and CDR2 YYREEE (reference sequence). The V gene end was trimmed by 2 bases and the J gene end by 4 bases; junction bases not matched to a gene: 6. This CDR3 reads CASSFPGQGVADTQYF. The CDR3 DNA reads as TGTGCCAGCAGCTTCCCGGGACAGGGGGTGGCAGATACGCAGTATTTT. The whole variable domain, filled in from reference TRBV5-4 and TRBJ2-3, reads ETGVTQSPTHLIKTRGQQVTLRCSSQSGHNTVSWYQQALGQGPQFIFQYYREEENGRGNFPPRFSGLQFPNYSSELNVNALELDDSALYLCASSFPGQGVADTQYFGPGTRLTVL.

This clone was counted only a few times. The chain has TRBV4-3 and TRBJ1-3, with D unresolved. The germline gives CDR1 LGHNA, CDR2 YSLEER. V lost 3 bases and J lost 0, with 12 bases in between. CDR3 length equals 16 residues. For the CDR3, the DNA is TGCGCCAGCAGCCAGACCGTACAGAGCTCTGGAAACACCATATATTTT. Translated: CASSQTVQSSGNTIYF.

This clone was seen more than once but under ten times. CDR3 DNA sequence: TGTGCCAGTAGTATGGCCGCGAACACCGGGGAGCTGTTTTTT. This sequence encodes CASSMAANTGELFF. J is TRBJ2-2 and V is TRBV19; D gene ambiguous. V was trimmed by 3 bases and J by 0 bases, leaving 5 bases between them. Germline V gene sequence: CDR1 LNHDA, CDR2 SQIVND (reference sequence). This CDR3 comprises 14 residues.

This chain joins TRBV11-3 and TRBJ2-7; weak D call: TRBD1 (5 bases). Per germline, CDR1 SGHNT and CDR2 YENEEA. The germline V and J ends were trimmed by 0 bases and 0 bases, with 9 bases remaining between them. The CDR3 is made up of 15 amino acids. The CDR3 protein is CASSLETGTSYEQYV. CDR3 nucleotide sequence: TGTGCCAGCAGCTTAGAAACAGGAACCTCCTACGAGCAGTACGTC.

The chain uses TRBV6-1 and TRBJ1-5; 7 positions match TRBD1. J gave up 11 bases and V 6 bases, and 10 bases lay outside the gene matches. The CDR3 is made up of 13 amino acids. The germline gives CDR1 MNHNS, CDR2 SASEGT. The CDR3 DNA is TGTGCCAGCAGCCTAGACGGGGACAGTTCCCAGCATTTT. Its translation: CASSLDGDSSQHF.

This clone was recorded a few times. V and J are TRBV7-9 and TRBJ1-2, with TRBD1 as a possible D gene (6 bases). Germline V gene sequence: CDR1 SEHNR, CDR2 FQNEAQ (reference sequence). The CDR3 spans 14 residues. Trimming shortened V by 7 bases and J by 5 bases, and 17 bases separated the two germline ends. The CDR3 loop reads CASTRGRGEYGYTF. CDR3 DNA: TGTGCCAGCACCAGGGGCAGGGGCGAATATGGCTACACCTTC. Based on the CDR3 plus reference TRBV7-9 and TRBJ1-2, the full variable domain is DTGVSQNPRHKITKRGQNVTFRCDPISEHNRLYWYRQTLGQGPEFLTYFQNEAQLEKSRLLSDRFSAERPKGSFSTLEIQRTEQGDSAMYLCASTRGRGEYGYTFGSGTRLTVV.

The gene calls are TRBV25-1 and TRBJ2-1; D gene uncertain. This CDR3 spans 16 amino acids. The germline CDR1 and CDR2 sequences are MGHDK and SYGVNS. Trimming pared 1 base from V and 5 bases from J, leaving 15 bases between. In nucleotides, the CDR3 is TGTGCCAGCAGTGAATGGGGTGGCGGACCTAACAATGAGCAGTTCTTC. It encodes CASSEWGGGPNNEQFF.

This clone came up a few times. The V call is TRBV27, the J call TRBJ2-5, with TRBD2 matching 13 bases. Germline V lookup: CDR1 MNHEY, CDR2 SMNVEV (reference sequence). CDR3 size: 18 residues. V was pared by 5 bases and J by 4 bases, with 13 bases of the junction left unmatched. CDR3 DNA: TGTGCCAGCAGTCCGCCGCGGACTAGCGGGAGCTTTGGAGAGACCCAGTACTTC. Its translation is CASSPPRTSGSFGETQYF.

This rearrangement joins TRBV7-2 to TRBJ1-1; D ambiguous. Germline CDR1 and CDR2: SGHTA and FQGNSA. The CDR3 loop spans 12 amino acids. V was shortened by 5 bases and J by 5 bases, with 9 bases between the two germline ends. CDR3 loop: CASSPPWTEAFF. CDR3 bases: TGTGCCAGCAGCCCCCCGTGGACTGAAGCTTTCTTT.

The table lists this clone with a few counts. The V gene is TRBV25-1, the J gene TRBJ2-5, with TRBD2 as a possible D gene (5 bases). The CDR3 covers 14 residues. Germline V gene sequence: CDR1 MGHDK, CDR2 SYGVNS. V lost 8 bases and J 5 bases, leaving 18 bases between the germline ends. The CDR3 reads CASGYQSGGETQYF. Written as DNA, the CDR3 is TGTGCCAGCGGGTACCAATCAGGCGGGGAGACCCAGTACTTC.

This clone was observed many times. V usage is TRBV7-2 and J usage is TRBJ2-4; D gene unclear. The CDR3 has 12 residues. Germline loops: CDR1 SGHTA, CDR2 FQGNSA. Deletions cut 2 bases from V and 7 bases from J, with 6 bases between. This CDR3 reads CASSLIVNIQYF. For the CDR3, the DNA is TGTGCCAGCAGCTTAATAGTCAACATTCAGTACTTC.

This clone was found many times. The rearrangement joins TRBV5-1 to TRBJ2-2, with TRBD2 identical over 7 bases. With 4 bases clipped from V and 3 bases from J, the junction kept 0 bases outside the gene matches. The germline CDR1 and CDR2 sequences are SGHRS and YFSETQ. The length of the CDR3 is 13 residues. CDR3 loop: CASSRGDTGELFF. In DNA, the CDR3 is TGCGCCAGCAGCCGGGGGGACACCGGGGAGCTGTTTTTT.

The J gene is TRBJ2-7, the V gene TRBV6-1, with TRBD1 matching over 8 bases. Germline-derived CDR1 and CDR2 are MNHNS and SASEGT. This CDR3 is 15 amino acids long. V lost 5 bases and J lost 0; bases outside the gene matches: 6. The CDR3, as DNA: TGTGCCAGCAGTCCTACAGGGGGAAGCTCCTACGAGCAGTACTTC. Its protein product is CASSPTGGSSYEQYF.

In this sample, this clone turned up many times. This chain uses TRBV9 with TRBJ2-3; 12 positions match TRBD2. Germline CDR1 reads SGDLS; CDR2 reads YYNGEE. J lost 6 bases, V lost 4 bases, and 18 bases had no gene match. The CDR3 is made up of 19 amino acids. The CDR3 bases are TGTGCCAGCAGCCCGGAAATCGAGGGACTAGCGGGTCCCACGGATACGCAGTATTTT. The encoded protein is CASSPEIEGLAGPTDTQYF.

The DNA of the CDR3 is TGTGCCAGCAGCCTCACGACCGGTTCCACAGATACGCAGTATTTT. This codes for CASSLTTGSTDTQYF. The gene calls are TRBV5-6 and TRBJ2-3; unclear D gene. This CDR3 contains 15 residues. V lost 4 bases, J lost 2 bases, and 14 bases lay in between. Germline values: CDR1 SGHDT, CDR2 YYEEEE.

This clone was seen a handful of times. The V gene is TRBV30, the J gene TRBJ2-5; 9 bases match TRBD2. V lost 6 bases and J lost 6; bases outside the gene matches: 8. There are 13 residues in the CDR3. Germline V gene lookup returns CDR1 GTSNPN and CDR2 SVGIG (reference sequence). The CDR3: CACPGLAGQTQYF. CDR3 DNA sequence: TGTGCCTGTCCGGGACTAGCAGGGCAGACCCAGTACTTC. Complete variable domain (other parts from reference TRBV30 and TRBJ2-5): SQTIHQWPATLVQPVGSPLSLECTVEGTSNPNLYWYRQAAGRGLQLLFYSVGIGQISSEVPQNLSASRPQDRQFILSSKKLLLSDSGFYLCACPGLAGQTQYFGPGTRLLVL.

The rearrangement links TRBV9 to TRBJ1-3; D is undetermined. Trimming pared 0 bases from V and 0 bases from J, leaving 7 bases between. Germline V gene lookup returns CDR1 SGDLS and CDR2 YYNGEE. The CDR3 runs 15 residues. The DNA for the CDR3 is TGTGCCAGCAGCGTAGACAGCAACTCTGGAAACACCATATATTTT. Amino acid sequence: CASSVDSNSGNTIYF. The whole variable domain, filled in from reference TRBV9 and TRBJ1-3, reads DSGVTQTPKHLITATGQRVTLRCSPRSGDLSVYWYQQSLDQGLQFLIQYYNGEERAKGNILERFSAQQFPDLHSELNLSSLELGDSALYFCASSVDSNSGNTIYFGEGSWLTVV.

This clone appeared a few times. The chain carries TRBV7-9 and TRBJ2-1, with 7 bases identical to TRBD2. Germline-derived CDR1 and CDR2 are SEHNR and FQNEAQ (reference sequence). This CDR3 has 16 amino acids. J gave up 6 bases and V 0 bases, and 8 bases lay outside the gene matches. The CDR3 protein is CASSLAQRTRGNEQFF. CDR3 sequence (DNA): TGTGCCAGCAGCTTAGCCCAGCGGACTAGAGGCAATGAGCAGTTCTTC.

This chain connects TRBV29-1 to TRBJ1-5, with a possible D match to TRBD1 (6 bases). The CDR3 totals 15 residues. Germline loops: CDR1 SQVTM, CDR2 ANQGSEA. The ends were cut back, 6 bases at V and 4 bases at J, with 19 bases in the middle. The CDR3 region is CSVRTGTGGNQPQHF. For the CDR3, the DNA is TGCAGCGTCCGAACAGGGACGGGAGGGAATCAGCCCCAGCATTTT.

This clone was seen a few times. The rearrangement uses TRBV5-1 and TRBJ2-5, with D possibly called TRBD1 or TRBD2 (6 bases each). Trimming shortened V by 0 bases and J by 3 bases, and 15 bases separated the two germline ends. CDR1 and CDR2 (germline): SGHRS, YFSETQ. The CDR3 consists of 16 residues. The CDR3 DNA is TGCGCCAGCAGCTTGGGTATGGCGGGACAAGAAGAGACCCAGTACTTC. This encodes CASSLGMAGQEETQYF.

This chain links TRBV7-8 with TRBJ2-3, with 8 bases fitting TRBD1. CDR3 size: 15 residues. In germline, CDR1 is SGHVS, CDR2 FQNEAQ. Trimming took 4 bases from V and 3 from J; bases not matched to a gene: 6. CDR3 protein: CASSSQGAGTDTQYF. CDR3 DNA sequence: TGTGCCAGCAGCTCGCAGGGGGCGGGAACAGATACGCAGTATTTT. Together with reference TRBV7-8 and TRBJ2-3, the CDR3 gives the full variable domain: GAGVSQSPRYKVAKRGQDVALRCDPISGHVSLFWYQQALGQGPEFLTYFQNEAQLDKSGLPSDRFFAERPEGSVSTLKIQRTQQEDSAVYLCASSSQGAGTDTQYFGPGTRLTVL.

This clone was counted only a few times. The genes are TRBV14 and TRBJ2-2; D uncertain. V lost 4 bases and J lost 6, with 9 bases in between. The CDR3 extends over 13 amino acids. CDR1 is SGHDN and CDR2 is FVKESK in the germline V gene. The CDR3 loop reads CASSLGRSGELFF. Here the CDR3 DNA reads TGTGCCAGCAGCCTAGGGCGCTCCGGGGAGCTGTTTTTT.

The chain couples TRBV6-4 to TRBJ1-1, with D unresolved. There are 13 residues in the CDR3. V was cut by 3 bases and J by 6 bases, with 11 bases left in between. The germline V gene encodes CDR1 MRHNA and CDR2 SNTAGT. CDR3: CASSDFRGAEAFF. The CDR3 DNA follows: TGTGCCAGCAGTGATTTCCGTGGCGCTGAAGCTTTCTTT.

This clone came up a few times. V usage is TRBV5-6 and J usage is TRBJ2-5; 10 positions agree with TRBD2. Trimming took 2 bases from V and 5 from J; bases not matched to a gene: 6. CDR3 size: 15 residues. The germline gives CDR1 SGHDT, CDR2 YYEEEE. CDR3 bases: TGTGCCAGCAGCTTCCCAGCGGGGGGGCCTGAGACCCAGTACTTC. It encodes CASSFPAGGPETQYF.

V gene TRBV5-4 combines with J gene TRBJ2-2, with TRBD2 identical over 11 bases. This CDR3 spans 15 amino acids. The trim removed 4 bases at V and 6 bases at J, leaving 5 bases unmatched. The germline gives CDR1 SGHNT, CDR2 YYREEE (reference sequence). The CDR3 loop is CASSITSGRSGELFF. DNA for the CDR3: TGTGCCAGCAGCATCACTAGCGGGAGATCCGGGGAGCTGTTTTTT.

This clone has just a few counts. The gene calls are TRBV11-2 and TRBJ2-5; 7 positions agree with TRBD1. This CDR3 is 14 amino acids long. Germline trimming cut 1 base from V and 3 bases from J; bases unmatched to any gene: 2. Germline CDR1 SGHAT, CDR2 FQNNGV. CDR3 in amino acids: CASSLGGTEETQYF. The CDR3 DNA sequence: TGTGCCAGCAGCTTAGGAGGGACAGAAGAGACCCAGTACTTC.

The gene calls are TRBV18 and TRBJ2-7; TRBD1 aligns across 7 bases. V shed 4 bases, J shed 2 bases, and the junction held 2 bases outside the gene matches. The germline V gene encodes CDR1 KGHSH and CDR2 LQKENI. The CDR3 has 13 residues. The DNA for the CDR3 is TGTGCCAGCTCACGGGGACAGACCTACGAGCAGTACTTC. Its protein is CASSRGQTYEQYF. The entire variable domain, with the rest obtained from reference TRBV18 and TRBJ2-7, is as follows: NAGVMQNPRHLVRRRGQEARLRCSPMKGHSHVYWYRQLPEEGLKFMVYLQKENIIDESGMPKERFSAEFPKEGPSILRIQQVVRGDSAAYFCASSRGQTYEQYFGPGTRLTVT.